This T cell receptor (beta chain) was captured in a study of glioma-infiltrating T cells. Study outcomes and limitations: Gliomas, especially low-grade, showed above-expected tissue-blood divergence; non-neoplastic patients showed below.

The germline V gene encodes CDR1 DFQATT and CDR2 SNEGSKA (reference sequence). This CDR3 spans 11 amino acids. Trimming took off 6 bases at V and 7 bases at J, with 12 bases between the two ends. This clonotype was recorded many times. The antigen is not known. Using RNA template, CDR3s of TCR alpha and beta were amplified with iRepertoire arm-PCR. Using its own MiXCR run on the multiplex PCR reads, TCRdb lists one record per CDR3 protein. This table holds about 130,000 distinct CDR3 sequences, approximately 26% found once. Sequenced: glioma tissue, nonneoplastic brain tissue, or PBMCs (not recorded which). The sequence derives from a human donor with low-grade glioma or glioblastoma, undergoing nonglioma brain surgery, or in good health (not recorded which). V and J are TRBV20-1 and TRBJ2-5, with a weak D call TRBD2 (5 bases). The CDR3 nucleotides read TGCAGTGCCCAAACTAGGCGGACCCAGTACTTC. This codes for CSAQTRRTQYF.